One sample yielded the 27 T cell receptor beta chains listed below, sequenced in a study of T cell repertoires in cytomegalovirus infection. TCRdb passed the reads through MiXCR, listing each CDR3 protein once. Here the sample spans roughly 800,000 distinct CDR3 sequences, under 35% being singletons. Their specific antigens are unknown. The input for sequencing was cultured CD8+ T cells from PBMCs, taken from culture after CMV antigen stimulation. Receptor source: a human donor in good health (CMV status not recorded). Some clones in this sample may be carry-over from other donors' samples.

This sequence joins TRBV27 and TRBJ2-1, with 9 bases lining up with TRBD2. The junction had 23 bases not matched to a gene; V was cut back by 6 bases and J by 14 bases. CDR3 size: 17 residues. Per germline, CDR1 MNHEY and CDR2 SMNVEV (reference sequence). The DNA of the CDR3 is TGTGCCAGCAGCTTGACGAATGTAGCGGGGGCCCGTTGGGGGAAGTTCTTC. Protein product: CASSLTNVAGARWGKFF.

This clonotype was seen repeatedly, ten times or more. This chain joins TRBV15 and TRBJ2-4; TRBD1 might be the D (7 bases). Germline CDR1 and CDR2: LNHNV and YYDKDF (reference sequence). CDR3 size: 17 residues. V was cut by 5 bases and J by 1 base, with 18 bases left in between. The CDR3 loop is CATSGFTGDSAKNIQYF. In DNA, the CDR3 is TGTGCCACCAGCGGCTTCACAGGGGACTCCGCCAAAAACATTCAGTACTTC.

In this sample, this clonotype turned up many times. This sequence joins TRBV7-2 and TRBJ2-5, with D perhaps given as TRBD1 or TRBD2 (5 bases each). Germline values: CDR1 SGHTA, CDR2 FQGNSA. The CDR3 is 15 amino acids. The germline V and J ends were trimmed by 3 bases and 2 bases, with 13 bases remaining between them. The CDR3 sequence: CASSFGANPQETQYF. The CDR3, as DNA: TGTGCCAGCAGCTTCGGGGCAAACCCTCAAGAGACCCAGTACTTC.

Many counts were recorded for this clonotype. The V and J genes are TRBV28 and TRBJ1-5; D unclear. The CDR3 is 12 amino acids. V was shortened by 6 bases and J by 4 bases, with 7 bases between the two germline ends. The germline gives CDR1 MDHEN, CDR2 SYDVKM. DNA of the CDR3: TGTGCCAGCAGGACGGTGAATCAGCCCCAGCATTTT. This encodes CASRTVNQPQHF.

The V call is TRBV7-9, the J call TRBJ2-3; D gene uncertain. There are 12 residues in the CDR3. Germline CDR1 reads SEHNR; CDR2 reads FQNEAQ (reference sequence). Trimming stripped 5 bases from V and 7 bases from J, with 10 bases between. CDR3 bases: TGTGCCAGCAGCACCTTTTTGAATACGCAGTATTTT. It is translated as CASSTFLNTQYF.

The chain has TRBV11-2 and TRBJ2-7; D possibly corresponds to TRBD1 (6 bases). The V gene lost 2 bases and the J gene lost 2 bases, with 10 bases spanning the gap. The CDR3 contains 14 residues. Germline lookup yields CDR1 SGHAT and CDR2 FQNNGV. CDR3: CASSLWGHPYEQYV. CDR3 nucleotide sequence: TGTGCCAGCAGCTTATGGGGACACCCCTACGAGCAGTACGTC.

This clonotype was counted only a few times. The CDR3 DNA follows: TGCAGTGCTAGAGGGGACAGTTCCTACGAGCAGTACGTC. This gives the protein CSARGDSSYEQYV. This rearrangement joins TRBV20-1 to TRBJ2-7; 7 positions agree with TRBD1. The junction had 1 base not matched to a gene; V was cut back by 1 base and J by 1 base. Germline CDR1 and CDR2: DFQATT and SNEGSKA (reference sequence). The CDR3 has 13 residues.

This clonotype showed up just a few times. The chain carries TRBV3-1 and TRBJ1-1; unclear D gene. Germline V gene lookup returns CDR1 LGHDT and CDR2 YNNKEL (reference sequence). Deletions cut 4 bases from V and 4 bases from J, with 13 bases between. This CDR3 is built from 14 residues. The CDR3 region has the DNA TGTGCCAGCAGCCCCCGTCCCTTGGGCACTGAAGCTTTCTTT. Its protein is CASSPRPLGTEAFF.

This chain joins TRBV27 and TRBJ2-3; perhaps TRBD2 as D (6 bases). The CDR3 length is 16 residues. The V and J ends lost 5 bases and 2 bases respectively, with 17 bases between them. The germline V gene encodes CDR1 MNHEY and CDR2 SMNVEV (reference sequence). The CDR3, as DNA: TGTGCCAGCAGTCTCACCCAGGAGGGGTTCACAGATACGCAGTATTTT. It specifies CASSLTQEGFTDTQYF.

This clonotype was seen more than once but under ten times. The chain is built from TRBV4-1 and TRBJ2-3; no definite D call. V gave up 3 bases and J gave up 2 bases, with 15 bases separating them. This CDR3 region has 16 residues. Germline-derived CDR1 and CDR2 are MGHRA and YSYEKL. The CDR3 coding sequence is TGCGCCAGCAGCCAGGTCGAAGTAAGAGACACAGATACGCAGTATTTT. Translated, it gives CASSQVEVRDTDTQYF.

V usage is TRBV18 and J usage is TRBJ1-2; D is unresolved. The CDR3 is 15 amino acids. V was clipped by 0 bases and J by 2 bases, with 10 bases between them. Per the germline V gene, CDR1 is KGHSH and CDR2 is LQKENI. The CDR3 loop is CASSPPAGGNYGYTF. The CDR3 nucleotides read TGTGCCAGCTCACCACCGGCGGGAGGGAACTATGGCTACACCTTC. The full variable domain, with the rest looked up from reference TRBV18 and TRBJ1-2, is NAGVMQNPRHLVRRRGQEARLRCSPMKGHSHVYWYRQLPEEGLKFMVYLQKENIIDESGMPKERFSAEFPKEGPSILRIQQVVRGDSAAYFCASSPPAGGNYGYTFGSGTRLTVV.

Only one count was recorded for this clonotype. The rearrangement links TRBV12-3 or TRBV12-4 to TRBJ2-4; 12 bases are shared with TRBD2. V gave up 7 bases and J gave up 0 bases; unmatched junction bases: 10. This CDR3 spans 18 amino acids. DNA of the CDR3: TGTGCCAGCACCGGACTAGCGGGAATCACCCTAGCCAAAAACATTCAGTACTTC. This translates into CASTGLAGITLAKNIQYF.

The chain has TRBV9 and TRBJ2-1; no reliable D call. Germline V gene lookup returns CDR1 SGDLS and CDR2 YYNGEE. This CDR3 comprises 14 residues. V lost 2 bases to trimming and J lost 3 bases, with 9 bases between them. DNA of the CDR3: TGTGCCAGCAGCGTCAATGCACGCTACAATGAGCAGTTCTTC. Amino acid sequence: CASSVNARYNEQFF. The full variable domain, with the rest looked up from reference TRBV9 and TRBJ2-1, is DSGVTQTPKHLITATGQRVTLRCSPRSGDLSVYWYQQSLDQGLQFLIQYYNGEERAKGNILERFSAQQFPDLHSELNLSSLELGDSALYFCASSVNARYNEQFFGPGTRLTVL.

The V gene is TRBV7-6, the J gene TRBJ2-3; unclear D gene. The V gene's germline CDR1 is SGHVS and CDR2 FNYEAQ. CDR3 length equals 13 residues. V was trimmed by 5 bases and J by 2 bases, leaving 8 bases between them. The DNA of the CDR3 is TGTGCCAGCAGCCCCCCGGTCACAGATACGCAGTATTTT. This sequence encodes CASSPPVTDTQYF. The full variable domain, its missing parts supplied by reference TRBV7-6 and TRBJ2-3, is GAGVSQSPRYKVTKRGQDVALRCDPISGHVSLYWYRQALGQGPEFLTYFNYEAQQDKSGLPNDRFSAERPEGSISTLTIQRTEQRDSAMYRCASSPPVTDTQYFGPGTRLTVL.

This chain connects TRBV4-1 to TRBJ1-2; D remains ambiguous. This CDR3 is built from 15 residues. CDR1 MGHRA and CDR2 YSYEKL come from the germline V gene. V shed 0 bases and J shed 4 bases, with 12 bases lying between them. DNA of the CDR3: TGCGCCAGCAGCCAAGAATCAGCCGGTGTCTATGGCTACACCTTC. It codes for CASSQESAGVYGYTF.

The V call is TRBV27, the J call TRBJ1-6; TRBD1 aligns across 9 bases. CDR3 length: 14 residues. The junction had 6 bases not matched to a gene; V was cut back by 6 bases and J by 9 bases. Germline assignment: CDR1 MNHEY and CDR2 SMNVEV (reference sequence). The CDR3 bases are TGTGCCAGCAGGCCGGGGACAGGGCTTTCACCCCTCCACTTT. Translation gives CASRPGTGLSPLHF.

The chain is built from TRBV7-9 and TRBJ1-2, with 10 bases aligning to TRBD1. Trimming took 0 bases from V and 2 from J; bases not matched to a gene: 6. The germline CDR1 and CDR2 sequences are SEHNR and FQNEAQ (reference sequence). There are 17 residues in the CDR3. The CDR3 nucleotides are TGTGCCAGCAGCTTAGCGCCGGGACAGGGGCGGAACTATGGCTACACCTTC. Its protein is CASSLAPGQGRNYGYTF.

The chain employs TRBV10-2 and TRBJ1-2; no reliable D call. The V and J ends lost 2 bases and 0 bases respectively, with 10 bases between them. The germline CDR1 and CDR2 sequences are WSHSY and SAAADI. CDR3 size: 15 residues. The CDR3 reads CASSERGVSNYGYTF. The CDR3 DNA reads TGCGCCAGCAGTGAGCGCGGAGTCTCTAACTATGGCTACACCTTC.

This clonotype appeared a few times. The CDR3 reads CAKIPGTERDNEQFF. The CDR3 DNA sequence: TGTGCCAAGATCCCAGGGACCGAGCGGGACAATGAGCAGTTCTTC. The chain recombines TRBV6-4 with TRBJ2-1; D perhaps matches TRBD2 (6 bases). V was pared by 10 bases and J by 5 bases, with 21 bases between. Germline V gives CDR1 MRHNA, CDR2 SNTAGT. The CDR3 spans 15 residues.

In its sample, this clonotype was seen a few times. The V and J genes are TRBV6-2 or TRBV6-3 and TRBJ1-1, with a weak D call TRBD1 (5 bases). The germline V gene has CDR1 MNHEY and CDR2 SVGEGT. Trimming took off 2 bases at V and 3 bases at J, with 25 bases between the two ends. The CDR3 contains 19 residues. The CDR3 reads CASSYTKEQWGRRYTEAFF. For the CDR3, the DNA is TGTGCCAGCAGTTACACAAAAGAGCAATGGGGACGTCGGTACACTGAAGCTTTCTTT.

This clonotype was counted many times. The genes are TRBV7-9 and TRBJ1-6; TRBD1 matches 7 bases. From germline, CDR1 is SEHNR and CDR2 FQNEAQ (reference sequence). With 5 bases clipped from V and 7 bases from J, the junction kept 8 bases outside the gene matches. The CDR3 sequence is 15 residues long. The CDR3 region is CASSPWEGANSPLHF. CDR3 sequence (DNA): TGTGCCAGCAGCCCCTGGGAGGGGGCGAATTCACCCCTCCACTTT.

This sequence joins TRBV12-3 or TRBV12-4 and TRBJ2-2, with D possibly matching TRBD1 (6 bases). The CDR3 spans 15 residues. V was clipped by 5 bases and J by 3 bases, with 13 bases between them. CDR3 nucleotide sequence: TGTGCCAGCAGTCCCGCACCAGGGGACACCGGGGAGCTGTTTTTT. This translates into CASSPAPGDTGELFF.

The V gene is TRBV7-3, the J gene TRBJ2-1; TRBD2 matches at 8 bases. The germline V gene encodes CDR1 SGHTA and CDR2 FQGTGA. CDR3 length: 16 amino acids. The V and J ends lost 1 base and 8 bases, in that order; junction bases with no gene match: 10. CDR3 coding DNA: TGTGCCAGCAGCTTAATATCGGGGGGGGGCCAAGATGAGCAGTTCTTC. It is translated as CASSLISGGGQDEQFF.

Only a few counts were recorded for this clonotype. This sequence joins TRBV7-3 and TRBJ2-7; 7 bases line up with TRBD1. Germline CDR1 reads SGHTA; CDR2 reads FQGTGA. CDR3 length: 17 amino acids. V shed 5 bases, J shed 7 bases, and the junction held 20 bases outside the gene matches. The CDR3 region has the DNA TGTGCCAGCAGCCCGCCCCACAGGGGACCTTCGGGTCAGGAGCAGTACTTC. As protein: CASSPPHRGPSGQEQYF.

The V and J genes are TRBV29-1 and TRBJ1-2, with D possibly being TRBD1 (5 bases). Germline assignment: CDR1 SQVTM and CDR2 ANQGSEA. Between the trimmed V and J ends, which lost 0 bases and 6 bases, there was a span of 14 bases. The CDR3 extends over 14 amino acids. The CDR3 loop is CSVEDLGEFNGYTF. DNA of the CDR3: TGCAGCGTTGAAGATCTGGGGGAATTTAATGGCTACACCTTC.

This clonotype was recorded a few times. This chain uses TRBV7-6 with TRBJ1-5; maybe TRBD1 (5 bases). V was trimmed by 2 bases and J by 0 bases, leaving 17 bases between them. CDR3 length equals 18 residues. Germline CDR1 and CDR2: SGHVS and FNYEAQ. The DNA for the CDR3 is TGTGCCAGCAGCTTATTTGCGACAGTGGGGTATAGCAATCAGCCCCAGCATTTT. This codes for CASSLFATVGYSNQPQHF. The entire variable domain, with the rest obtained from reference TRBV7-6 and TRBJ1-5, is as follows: GAGVSQSPRYKVTKRGQDVALRCDPISGHVSLYWYRQALGQGPEFLTYFNYEAQQDKSGLPNDRFSAERPEGSISTLTIQRTEQRDSAMYRCASSLFATVGYSNQPQHFGDGTRLSIL.

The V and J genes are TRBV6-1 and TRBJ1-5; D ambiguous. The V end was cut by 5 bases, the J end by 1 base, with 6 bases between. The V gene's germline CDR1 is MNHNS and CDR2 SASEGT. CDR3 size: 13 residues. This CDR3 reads CASSRTSNQPQHF. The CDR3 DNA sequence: TGTGCCAGCAGTAGAACAAGCAATCAGCCCCAGCATTTT.